This record covers a single T cell receptor (beta chain). Deletions cut 6 bases from V and 9 bases from J, with 15 bases between. The CDR3 sequence is 14 residues long. The germline V gene has CDR1 MNHEY and CDR2 SVGAGI. This entry comes from a study of blood T cell repertoires in COVID-19. Overall study: PBMCs, B-cell-depleted T cells, or T cells were the source of the cDNA or gDNA that made up the material.

The assay was immunoSEQ multiplex PCR, and TCRdb's table has in-frame clones only and misses some. The top ten hold 7.5% of the sample, which has roughly 120,000 clones, approximately 82% seen once. The sequenced material came from peripheral blood. The TCR originated in an older man with active or convalescent COVID-19. This sequence joins TRBV6-5 and TRBJ1-6; TRBD1 is a possible D gene (6 bases). CDR3 region: CASSRTAVGSPLHF. In DNA form, the CDR3 reads TGTGCCAGCAGCAGGACAGCTGTGGGTTCACCCCTCCACTTT.